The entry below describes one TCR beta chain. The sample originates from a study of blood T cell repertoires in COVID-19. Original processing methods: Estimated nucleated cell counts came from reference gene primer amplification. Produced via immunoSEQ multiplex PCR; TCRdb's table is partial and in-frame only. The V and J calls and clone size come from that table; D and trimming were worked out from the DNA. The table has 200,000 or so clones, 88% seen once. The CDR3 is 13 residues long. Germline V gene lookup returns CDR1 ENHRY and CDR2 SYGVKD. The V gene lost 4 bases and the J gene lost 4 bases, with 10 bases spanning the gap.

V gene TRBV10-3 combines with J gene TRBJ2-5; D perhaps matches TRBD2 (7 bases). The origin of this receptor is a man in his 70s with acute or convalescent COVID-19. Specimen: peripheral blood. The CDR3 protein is CAISGGGGETQYF. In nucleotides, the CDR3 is TGTGCCATCAGTGGGGGAGGGGGAGAGACCCAGTACTTC.